The 3 T cell receptor beta chains presented below share a single source sample, sequenced in a study of T cells in Graves' hyperthyroidism and ophthalmopathy. The investigators amplified TCR beta CDR3 regions from RNA transcripts. During a first-round RT-PCR of the TCR CDR3, the HTBI primer set was used. MiXCR, run by TCRdb on the multiplex PCR reads, gives a single entry per CDR3 protein. Seen here are around 340,000 distinct CDR3 sequences, 15% to 20% observed once, and the top ten hold around a sixth. Sequenced material: blood. The receptors originated from a woman aged 40 to 50 with Graves' ophthalmopathy.

Notes on this clonotype: A read error may be the cause here, since a much bigger clone is one base away. The chain links TRBV18 to TRBJ1-1, with TRBD1 as a possible D gene (6 bases). Germline V gene data show CDR1 as KGHSH and CDR2 as LQKENI. The CDR3 is 18 amino acids. For the CDR3, the DNA is TGTGCCAGCTCACGTAAGAGGGGGGCGCAGACGTTGAACACTGAAGCTTCCTTT. Encoded protein: CASSRKRGAQTLNTEASF.

This clonotype has a count of ten or more. The rearrangement links TRBV29-1 to TRBJ2-2, with TRBD2 as a possible D gene (6 bases). The CDR3 sequence is 14 residues long. The germline CDR1 and CDR2 sequences are SQVTM and ANQGSEA. V was cut by 2 bases and J by 7 bases, with 14 bases left in between. CDR3: CSVEPRIAVGELFF. CDR3 coding DNA: TGCAGCGTTGAACCCCGGATAGCGGTCGGGGAGCTGTTTTTT.

This clonotype came up many times. The rearrangement uses TRBV28 and TRBJ2-5; D unclear. V was trimmed by 7 bases and J by 2 bases, leaving 17 bases between them. This CDR3 region has 15 residues. Germline values: CDR1 MDHEN, CDR2 SYDVKM. The CDR3, as DNA: TGTGCCAGCAATCTCGGTCTGGGCGATCAAGAGACCCAGTACTTC. Amino acids: CASNLGLGDQETQYF.